A single sample is the source of the 3 T cell receptor beta chains below, sequenced in a study of blood T cell repertoires in COVID-19 (TCRdb year 2020). Receptor libraries were prepared by the immunoSEQ multiplex PCR assay. The clones in this table, taken by TCRdb from immuneACCESS, are in-frame only. Not every clone is retained; where verified, under half of the shortfall comes from an unresolved V gene, and the cause of the rest is unknown. This sample has a few hundred thousand clones in its table, and around 87% of those were observed once. Around 7.3% of the sample comes from the top ten. The specimen sequenced was peripheral blood. These receptors all come from a woman in her 70s with active or convalescent COVID-19.

The chain is built from TRBV6-6 and TRBJ1-4; TRBD1 agrees at 11 bases. Looked up from germline, CDR1 is MNHNY and CDR2 is SVGAGI (reference sequence). The V gene end was trimmed by 4 bases and the J gene end by 6 bases; junction bases not matched to a gene: 7. The CDR3 contains 16 residues. The DNA for the CDR3 is TGTGCCAGCAGTTTCCCCTTGGGACAGGGGGATGAAAAACTGTTTTTT. Protein: CASSFPLGQGDEKLFF.

The V call is TRBV6-5, the J call TRBJ1-2, with D uncertain. Deletions cut 7 bases from V and 2 bases from J, with 11 bases between. Germline CDR1 reads MNHEY; CDR2 reads SVGAGI. The CDR3 length is 13 residues. The CDR3, as DNA: TGTGCCAGCATAATGCGAGGGAACTATGGCTACACCTTC. Amino acid sequence: CASIMRGNYGYTF.

The gene calls are TRBV3-1 (or the pseudogene TRBV3-2) and TRBJ1-1; TRBD1 matches at 11 bases. The length of the CDR3 is 13 residues. The germline V gene has CDR1 LGHDT and CDR2 YNNKEL (reference sequence). Losses at the gene ends were 4 bases for V and 10 bases for J; bases not matched to a gene: 5. The DNA for the CDR3 is TGTGCCAGCAGCCCTGGACAGGGGGCAAGAGCTTTCTTT. This encodes CASSPGQGARAFF.